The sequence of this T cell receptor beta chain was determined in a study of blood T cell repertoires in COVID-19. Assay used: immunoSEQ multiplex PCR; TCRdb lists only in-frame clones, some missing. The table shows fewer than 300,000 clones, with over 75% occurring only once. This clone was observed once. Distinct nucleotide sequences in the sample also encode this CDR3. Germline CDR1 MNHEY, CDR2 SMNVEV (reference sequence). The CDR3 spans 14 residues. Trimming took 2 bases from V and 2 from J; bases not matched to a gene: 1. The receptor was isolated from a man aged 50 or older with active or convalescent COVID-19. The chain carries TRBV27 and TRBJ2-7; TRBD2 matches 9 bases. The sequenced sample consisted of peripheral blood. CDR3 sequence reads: CASSLAGGAYEQYF. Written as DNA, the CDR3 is TGTGCCAGCAGTTTAGCGGGAGGGGCCTACGAGCAGTACTTC.